This T cell receptor (beta chain) is from a study of T cells in localized non-small cell lung cancer. The CDR3 sequence is 15 residues long. Germline loops: CDR1 MGHDK, CDR2 SYGVNS. Trimming removed 3 bases at V and 0 bases at J, with 11 bases between. Clones were read by immunoSEQ multiplex PCR, and TCRdb kept only the in-frame ones, dropping some. The table records around 100,000 clones, 87% of them present only once. Worth noting for this clone: Antigen unknown.

Study-level findings and limits: Adjacent lung was found to contain a median around 56 of the top 100 tumor clones. Uninvolved neighboring lung showed the greatest T cell clonality, exceeding tumor.

The sequence was obtained from a man between 40 and 70 years old with stage I squamous cell lung carcinoma. The chain is built from TRBV25-1 and TRBJ2-5; a possible D gene is TRBD1 (5 bases). The sequencing here drew on peripheral blood, taken before any cancer treatment. As DNA, the CDR3 is TGTGCCAGCAGTGATATAGGGGTCAACCAAGAGACCCAGTACTTC. It is translated as CASSDIGVNQETQYF.